This T cell receptor beta chain was sequenced in a study of T-cell memory formation after mild COVID-19. Study in general: Clusters were largely donor specific. Study-wide results and limits: Whereas later expanders leaned CD4+, clones contracting day 15 to 85 showed a balanced CD4/CD8 makeup.

cDNA libraries for TCR alpha and TCR beta, carrying sample barcodes and UMIs, came from 5'RACE with constant-segment primers. TCRdb reprocessed the 5' RACE reads with MiXCR, giving one entry per CDR3 protein. The sample lists around 180,000 distinct CDR3 sequences, 15% to 20% occurring once. As to this clonotype: Its antigen is still unknown.

The specimen was PBMCs or a T cell subset sorted from them (not recorded which). The receptor comes from an adult woman who had mild COVID-19 (a few samples of this study predate the infection). Cell type and time point are not known.

The CDR3, as DNA: TGCAGTGCTAGAGATCTGGGTAACTTGAACACTGAAGCTTTCTTT. Protein product: CSARDLGNLNTEAFF. The V call is TRBV20-1, the J call TRBJ1-1; unclear D gene. Germline CDR1 and CDR2: DFQATT and SNEGSKA (reference sequence). The V end was cut by 0 bases, the J end by 0 bases, with 11 bases between. The CDR3 is made up of 15 amino acids.